Below, 28 T cell receptor beta chains from the same sample are listed, as sequenced in a study of beta chain features in type 1 diabetes. The isolated RNA, all of it, was reverse transcribed, so expressed TCRB transcripts were what got sequenced. Clones were read by immunoSEQ multiplex PCR, and TCRdb kept only the in-frame ones, dropping some. The sample carries more than 85,000 clones, 40% recorded once. Specimen: stem cell memory CD4+ T cells from blood. These receptor sequences come from a young woman in good health.

The chain recombines TRBV28 with TRBJ1-4; tentatively, D is TRBD1 (5 bases). The CDR3 length is 14 residues. CDR1 is MDHEN, CDR2 SYDVKM, per germline. The V and J ends lost 3 bases and 8 bases respectively, with 13 bases between them. The DNA of the CDR3 is TGTGCCAGCAGTTTCCCGGGGGTTGCGGAAAAACTGTTTTTT. Translated: CASSFPGVAEKLFF.

This clone appeared a few times. This chain's CDR3 is CASSWDRAQPQHF. DNA for the CDR3: TGTGCCAGCAGCTGGGACAGGGCTCAGCCCCAGCATTTT. The gene calls are TRBV7-8 and TRBJ1-5; 9 positions agree with TRBD1. J was trimmed by 6 bases and V by 4 bases; bases with no gene match: 1. Looked up from germline, CDR1 is SGHVS and CDR2 is FQNEAQ. CDR3 size: 13 residues.

This chain joins TRBV12-5 and TRBJ2-2, with TRBD1 as a possible D gene (5 bases). This CDR3 comprises 14 residues. Germline-derived CDR1 and CDR2 are LGHNT and FRNRAP. The V end lost 1 base, the J end lost 6 bases, and 9 bases lay between the germline ends. The CDR3 DNA follows: TGTGCTAGTGGTTTGGAGGGGTTTTCCGGGGAGCTGTTTTTT. This gives the protein CASGLEGFSGELFF.

J is TRBJ2-1 and V is TRBV21-1; the table's TRBD1 call for D was not verified on the DNA. TRBV21-1 is reported as a pseudogene. The CDR3 extends over 15 amino acids. The CDR3 spells CASSQGASGYNEQFF. CDR3 bases: TGTGCCAGCAGTCAAGGGGCCTCTGGATACAATGAGCAGTTCTTC.

The genes are TRBV27 and TRBJ2-1, with a tentative D call TRBD1 (6 bases). The CDR3 has 13 residues. Per germline, CDR1 MNHEY and CDR2 SMNVEV (reference sequence). V was cut by 1 base and J by 13 bases, with 14 bases left in between. CDR3 residues: CASSLWGRGGQFF. The CDR3 DNA is TGTGCCAGCAGTTTATGGGGGCGAGGGGGACAGTTCTTC.

The V gene is TRBV6-5, the J gene TRBJ2-7; D is possibly TRBD1 (7 bases). This CDR3 has 14 residues. The V gene's germline CDR1 is MNHEY and CDR2 SVGAGI. Trimming removed 5 bases from V and 3 bases from J, with 14 bases in between. The CDR3 nucleotides are TGTGCCAGCAGTCTCAGGGGGGTTGTCTACGAGCAGTACTTC. This sequence encodes CASSLRGVVYEQYF.

CDR3 sequence (DNA): TGTGCCAGTTTTAGCGGGAGTACCTACGAGCAGTACTTC. Encoded protein: CASFSGSTYEQYF. V and J are TRBV19 and TRBJ2-7; the match to TRBD2 covers 9 bases. Germline loops: CDR1 LNHDA, CDR2 SQIVND (reference sequence). The CDR3 is 13 residues long. The V gene end was trimmed by 8 bases and the J gene end by 2 bases; junction bases not matched to a gene: 4.

The chain has TRBV2 and TRBJ2-3; possible D gene TRBD2, 6 bases. Germline V CDR1 and CDR2: SNHLY, FYNNEI. Trimming shortened V by 8 bases and J by 6 bases, and 15 bases separated the two germline ends. The CDR3 is made up of 13 amino acids. CDR3 DNA sequence: TGTGCCAGCCGCCGGGACTTTCAGGATACGCAGTATTTT. Its protein product is CASRRDFQDTQYF.

The CDR3 bases are TGTGCCAGCAGTTTCTTCGCAGGAGGGGTCACTGAAGCTTTCTTT. This codes for CASSFFAGGVTEAFF. This chain uses TRBV27 with TRBJ1-1, with D possibly being TRBD1 (5 bases). The CDR3 length is 15 residues. CDR1 and CDR2 from the germline V gene are MNHEY and SMNVEV (reference sequence). Trimming pared 3 bases from V and 4 bases from J, leaving 15 bases between.

CDR3 residues: CASSLAGGAVYGYTF. DNA of the CDR3: TGCGCCAGCAGCTTGGCGGGGGGCGCGGTCTATGGCTACACCTTC. This chain connects TRBV5-1 to TRBJ1-2; perhaps TRBD1 as D (6 bases). CDR1 and CDR2 from the germline V gene are SGHRS and YFSETQ. The V end lost 0 bases, the J end lost 4 bases, and 13 bases lay between the germline ends. CDR3 length: 15 residues.

This rearrangement joins TRBV30 to TRBJ2-7; TRBD1 aligns across 12 bases. CDR3 size: 15 residues. Germline values: CDR1 GTSNPN, CDR2 SVGIG (reference sequence). The ends lost 7 bases at V and 4 bases at J; junction bases unmatched: 11. The CDR3 region has the DNA TGTGCCTCTTTAATACCGGGACAGGGGGCTTACGAGCAGTACTTC. The encoded protein is CASLIPGQGAYEQYF.

This clone has more than one count but fewer than ten. The rearrangement links TRBV28 to TRBJ2-3; TRBD2 might be the D (5 bases). V lost 1 base and J lost 3, with 17 bases in between. Germline V gene sequence: CDR1 MDHEN, CDR2 SYDVKM. The CDR3 sequence is 17 residues long. The CDR3 DNA is TGTGCCAGCAGTTTATTTCGGAGGAGACTCGGGACAGATACGCAGTATTTT. Residues: CASSLFRRRLGTDTQYF.

The chain uses TRBV18 and TRBJ1-1, with a weak D call TRBD1 (5 bases). CDR1 and CDR2 (germline): KGHSH, LQKENI. CDR3 length: 13 amino acids. V was trimmed by 1 base and J by 10 bases, leaving 13 bases between them. The CDR3 here is CASSPLNQGPAFF. As DNA, the CDR3 is TGTGCCAGCTCACCACTAAACCAGGGCCCAGCTTTCTTT. The complete variable domain, with remaining parts taken from reference TRBV18 and TRBJ1-1, reads NAGVMQNPRHLVRRRGQEARLRCSPMKGHSHVYWYRQLPEEGLKFMVYLQKENIIDESGMPKERFSAEFPKEGPSILRIQQVVRGDSAAYFCASSPLNQGPAFFGQGTRLTVV.

This clone has only one observation. V usage is TRBV4-1 and J usage is TRBJ1-2, with D unclear. Germline V gene lookup returns CDR1 MGHRA and CDR2 YSYEKL. With 4 bases removed from V and 4 bases from J, the gap between germline ends came to 19 bases. This CDR3 contains 16 residues. The CDR3 sequence: CASSPDNSHSPYGYTF. The CDR3 DNA reads TGCGCCAGCAGCCCCGACAACTCCCACAGCCCCTATGGCTACACCTTC.

The chain couples TRBV4-1 to TRBJ1-5; D not certain. Trimming stripped 1 base from V and 6 bases from J, with 10 bases between. Germline CDR1 MGHRA, CDR2 YSYEKL. The CDR3 extends over 14 amino acids. The CDR3 loop reads CASSQGGRRQPQHF. The DNA for the CDR3 is TGCGCCAGCAGCCAAGGAGGCCGGCGTCAGCCCCAGCATTTT.

This clone came up a few times. The rearrangement joins TRBV6-4 to TRBJ1-5, with a possible D match to TRBD1 (5 bases). V lost 3 bases to trimming and J lost 0 bases, with 12 bases between them. CDR3 length: 16 amino acids. Germline V gene data show CDR1 as MRHNA and CDR2 as SNTAGT. In DNA, the CDR3 is TGTGCCAGCAGTGAAGCAGGGACTTATAGCAATCAGCCCCAGCATTTT. Protein sequence: CASSEAGTYSNQPQHF.

Note on this clone: A read error may produce the germline difference seen at one junction end. The chain has TRBV7-2 and TRBJ2-2; D call uncertain. Per the germline V gene, CDR1 is SGHTA and CDR2 is FQGNSA. The CDR3 totals 14 residues. CDR3 DNA sequence: TGTGCCAGCAGCTCCCTCCGAAACAGCGGGGAGCTGTTTTTT. Encoded protein: CASSSLRNSGELFF. The full variable domain, completed using reference TRBV7-2 and TRBJ2-2, is GAGVSQSPSNKVTEKGKDVELRCDPISGHTALYWYRQSLGQGLEFLIYFQGNSAPDKSGLPSDRFSAERTGGSVSTLTIQRTQQEDSAVYLCASSSLRNSGELFFGEGSRLTVL.

This clone showed up just a few times. The rearrangement links TRBV4-2 to TRBJ2-7; 9 bases agree with TRBD2. V gave up 4 bases and J gave up 2 bases; unmatched junction bases: 24. Germline values: CDR1 LGHNA, CDR2 YNFKEQ. This CDR3 is 21 amino acids long. The CDR3, as DNA: TGTGCCAGCAGCCTTCCGGCTTGGGGCACTAGCGGGCAGAGAGGGCCCTACGAGCAGTACTTC. Translation: CASSLPAWGTSGQRGPYEQYF.

This clone has only a few counts. The rearrangement links TRBV29-1 to TRBJ2-2; 8 positions agree with TRBD1. The CDR3 sequence is 20 residues long. CDR1 is SQVTM, CDR2 ANQGSEA, per germline. Trimming at V came to 6 bases and at J to 0 bases, leaving 21 bases not matched to a gene. For the CDR3, the DNA is TGCAGCGTAAGAACAGGGGGTCGCCCTCCCGGACCTTCGAACACCGGGGAGCTGTTTTTT. Translating gives CSVRTGGRPPGPSNTGELFF.

The J gene is TRBJ2-1, the V gene TRBV28, with 7 nucleotides matching TRBD2. Trimming at V came to 6 bases and at J to 14 bases, leaving 16 bases not matched to a gene. CDR1 and CDR2 from the germline V gene are MDHEN and SYDVKM. This CDR3 has 14 amino acids. Written as DNA, the CDR3 is TGTGCCAGCAGGGGCTGGATGCGAGCGGGAAGCAAGTTCTTC. Protein product: CASRGWMRAGSKFF.

The chain links TRBV18 to TRBJ1-5, with 9 bases fitting TRBD1. Unmatched junction bases numbered 8, after V lost 6 bases and J lost 2 bases. In germline, CDR1 is KGHSH, CDR2 LQKENI. The CDR3 contains 16 residues. CDR3 DNA: TGTGCCAGCTCCTTTTGGGACAGGGTTGGCAATCAGCCCCAGCATTTT. Its translation is CASSFWDRVGNQPQHF.

V and J are TRBV4-2 and TRBJ2-7; D is uncertain. With 3 bases removed from V and 4 bases from J, the gap between germline ends came to 19 bases. The germline V gene encodes CDR1 LGHNA and CDR2 YNFKEQ. This CDR3 contains 16 residues. In DNA, the CDR3 is TGTGCCAGCAGCCAGGCATCCTTAGCTGTTAGGTACGAGCAGTACTTC. Translating gives CASSQASLAVRYEQYF.

This clone has more than one count but fewer than ten. The chain couples TRBV19 to TRBJ2-1; 9 bases map to TRBD2. This CDR3 is 15 amino acids long. CDR1 and CDR2 (germline): LNHDA, SQIVND (reference sequence). J gave up 4 bases and V 3 bases, and 4 bases lay outside the gene matches. CDR3 DNA sequence: TGTGCCAGTAGTATGAATCTAGCGGGGTACAATGAGCAGTTCTTC. This gives the protein CASSMNLAGYNEQFF.

A single count supports this clone. The chain combines TRBV5-1 with TRBJ2-5; 7 positions match TRBD2. The CDR3 is made up of 15 amino acids. Germline-derived CDR1 and CDR2 are SGHRS and YFSETQ. Unmatched junction bases numbered 6, after V lost 2 bases and J lost 2 bases. The CDR3 region is CASSLLIAGQETQYF. The CDR3 region has the DNA TGCGCCAGCAGCTTACTTATAGCGGGTCAAGAGACCCAGTACTTC.

The chain is built from TRBV5-4 and TRBJ2-7; maybe TRBD1 (6 bases). The CDR3 has 15 residues. The ends were cut back, 4 bases at V and 0 bases at J, with 14 bases in the middle. Germline V CDR1 and CDR2: SGHNT, YYREEE (reference sequence). The CDR3 loop reads CASSPGQLYSYEQYF. CDR3 DNA: TGTGCCAGCAGCCCCGGACAGCTTTACTCCTACGAGCAGTACTTC.

Here the CDR3 reads CASRRTGSSYNEQFF. CDR3 in DNA: TGTGCCAGTAGAAGGACAGGGAGCTCCTACAATGAGCAGTTCTTC. The chain has TRBV19 and TRBJ2-1, with TRBD1 matching over 8 bases. Trimming took 6 bases from V and 0 from J; bases not matched to a gene: 4. Germline V CDR1 and CDR2: LNHDA, SQIVND (reference sequence). The CDR3 is made up of 15 amino acids.

Turning to this clone: The junction and the germline gene differ at one end; a read error may be behind it. J is TRBJ2-7 and V is TRBV7-3; 11 bases line up with TRBD1. Germline CDR1 SGHTA, CDR2 FQGTGA. The CDR3 consists of 15 residues. The CDR3 DNA sequence: TGTGCCAGCAGCCTAACCCGGGACAGGGGGAACGAGCAGTACTTC. The encoded protein is CASSLTRDRGNEQYF.

Here the CDR3 DNA reads TGCGCCAGCAGCTTGGGGGGACAGGTCGGCTACGAGCAGTACTTC. Translated, it gives CASSLGGQVGYEQYF. The J gene is TRBJ2-7, the V gene TRBV5-1; 8 bases fit TRBD1. The CDR3 length is 15 residues. V shed 0 bases and J 3 bases; nucleotides not matched to a gene: 5. Germline V gene sequence: CDR1 SGHRS, CDR2 YFSETQ.